These 14 T cell receptor beta chains were all obtained from the same sample, sequenced in a study of blood T cells in healthy people across ages. Using a J-beta primer mix together with a sample-barcoded 5' primer, a second PCR was run for roughly 7 to 11 cycles. TCRdb recomputed calls from the 5' RACE reads with MiXCR, one row per CDR3 protein. This sample has roughly 2 million distinct CDR3 sequences, with 40% to 55% found just once. Input material: blood. These receptors came from a woman aged 40 to 50 in good health.

The rearrangement uses TRBV7-9 and TRBJ2-1, with 8 bases matching TRBD2. The CDR3 sequence is 17 residues long. The V gene end was trimmed by 1 base and the J gene end by 5 bases; junction bases not matched to a gene: 10. Germline V gene lookup returns CDR1 SEHNR and CDR2 FQNEAQ (reference sequence). The DNA of the CDR3 is TGTGCCAGCAGCTTAGGGATAGGACTAGCCCTCGACAATGAGCAGTTCTTC. Residues: CASSLGIGLALDNEQFF.

CDR3 in amino acids: CASSSKWTATRGYEQYF. CDR3 coding DNA: TGTGCCAGCAGTTCCAAGTGGACCGCGACGAGGGGATACGAGCAGTACTTC. This chain links TRBV28 with TRBJ2-7; D tentatively reads TRBD1 or TRBD2 (5 bases each). Germline CDR1 MDHEN, CDR2 SYDVKM. This CDR3 region has 17 residues. The ends were cut back, 4 bases at V and 4 bases at J, with 23 bases in the middle.

Only a few counts were recorded for this clonotype. This chain links TRBV20-1 with TRBJ2-3; TRBD2 matches 7 bases. This CDR3 is 14 amino acids long. The ends lost 7 bases at V and 1 base at J; junction bases unmatched: 8. Germline lookup yields CDR1 DFQATT and CDR2 SNEGSKA (reference sequence). The CDR3 DNA reads TGCAGTGGAAACCGCCGGGGGGGCACAGATACGCAGTATTTT. Its translation: CSGNRRGGTDTQYF.

The chain has TRBV4-3 and TRBJ2-1; D might be TRBD1 (6 bases). From germline, CDR1 is LGHNA and CDR2 YSLEER. The V gene lost 3 bases and the J gene lost 7 bases, with 13 bases spanning the gap. The CDR3 totals 14 residues. CDR3 protein: CASSQVTQGNEQFF. In DNA form, the CDR3 reads TGCGCCAGCAGCCAGGTAACACAGGGTAATGAGCAGTTCTTC.

The V gene is TRBV4-3, the J gene TRBJ1-1, with 7 bases lining up with TRBD1. Per the germline V gene, CDR1 is LGHNA and CDR2 is YSLEER. The CDR3 is 15 residues long. Trimming removed 0 bases from V and 4 bases from J; junction bases left unmatched: 5. This CDR3 reads CASSQEAGGFTEAFF. CDR3 bases: TGCGCCAGCAGCCAAGAGGCAGGGGGTTTCACTGAAGCTTTCTTT.

The J gene is TRBJ1-1, the V gene TRBV7-2; the match to TRBD1 covers 8 bases. CDR3 length: 16 residues. V lost 2 bases to trimming and J lost 4 bases; unmatched junction nucleotides: 9. CDR1 and CDR2 from the germline V gene are SGHTA and FQGNSA. In DNA form, the CDR3 reads TGTGCCAGCAGCTTATATGCCCAGGGGGCTGGCACTGAAGCTTTCTTT. Protein: CASSLYAQGAGTEAFF.

The chain carries TRBV15 and TRBJ2-5, with 12 bases identical to TRBD2. There are 15 residues in the CDR3. Germline assignment: CDR1 LNHNV and CDR2 YYDKDF (reference sequence). V was clipped by 4 bases and J by 4 bases; unmatched bases: 4. The CDR3: CATSIRTSGAETQYF. The CDR3 nucleotides are TGTGCCACCAGCATTCGGACTAGCGGGGCAGAGACCCAGTACTTC.

This clonotype occurred a few times. The chain employs TRBV6-1 and TRBJ1-2; TRBD1 agrees at 11 bases. Trimming at V came to 5 bases and at J to 4 bases, leaving 12 bases not matched to a gene. The CDR3 loop spans 17 amino acids. Germline V lookup: CDR1 MNHNS, CDR2 SASEGT. The chain's CDR3 is CASSRRDRGMVVYGYTF. CDR3 sequence (DNA): TGTGCCAGCAGTCGACGGGACAGGGGGATGGTTGTCTATGGCTACACCTTC.

This chain joins TRBV2 and TRBJ1-2; 7 bases are shared with TRBD1. This CDR3 is 13 amino acids long. Germline CDR1 is SNHLY and CDR2 is FYNNEI. The V gene end was trimmed by 0 bases and the J gene end by 8 bases; junction bases not matched to a gene: 3. CDR3 loop: CASSEAKQGGYTF. For the CDR3, the DNA is TGTGCCAGCAGTGAAGCGAAACAGGGGGGCTACACCTTC.

This chain uses TRBV24-1 with TRBJ2-3; TRBD1 matches at 9 bases. CDR3 length: 15 amino acids. After removal of 7 bases from V and 0 bases from J, the junction contained 4 bases not matched to a gene. Germline V gives CDR1 KGHDR, CDR2 SFDVKD. Written as DNA, the CDR3 is TGTGCCACCAGGCCCGGGACAGGGAGCACAGATACGCAGTATTTT. Protein product: CATRPGTGSTDTQYF.

This sequence joins TRBV6-5 and TRBJ2-7, with D maybe TRBD2 (5 bases). CDR1 MNHEY and CDR2 SVGAGI come from the germline V gene. The CDR3 has 14 amino acids. Trimming cost V 0 bases and J 7 bases, with 13 bases left between them. The CDR3 sequence: CASSYSKPADEQYF. CDR3 nucleotides: TGTGCCAGCAGTTACTCTAAACCAGCGGATGAGCAGTACTTC.

This clonotype was seen a few times. The chain links TRBV28 to TRBJ1-6; perhaps TRBD1 as D (5 bases). The germline gives CDR1 MDHEN, CDR2 SYDVKM. This CDR3 contains 15 residues. With 2 bases removed from V and 10 bases from J, the gap between germline ends came to 15 bases. The CDR3 loop is CASSLPTGIGSPLHF. CDR3 coding DNA: TGTGCCAGCAGTTTACCTACAGGCATCGGATCACCCCTCCACTTT. Together with reference TRBV28 and TRBJ1-6, the CDR3 gives the full variable domain: DVKVTQSSRYLVKRTGEKVFLECVQDMDHENMFWYRQDPGLGLRLIYFSYDVKMKEKGDIPEGYSVSREKKERFSLILESASTNQTSMYLCASSLPTGIGSPLHFGNGTRLTVT.

The chain recombines TRBV20-1 with TRBJ2-1; TRBD1 or TRBD2 may be the D gene (7 bases each). Per germline, CDR1 DFQATT and CDR2 SNEGSKA (reference sequence). The V gene lost 1 base and the J gene lost 13 bases, with 23 bases spanning the gap. The CDR3 spans 15 residues. CDR3 sequence (DNA): TGCAGTGCTAGAGCAGGGGGGGATATTCAAGAGACCCAGTTCTTC. Translating gives CSARAGGDIQETQFF.

This chain joins TRBV7-3 and TRBJ2-1; no reliable D call. V lost 0 bases, J lost 6 bases, and 9 bases lay in between. CDR3 length equals 14 residues. Germline CDR1 reads SGHTA; CDR2 reads FQGTGA. DNA for the CDR3: TGTGCCAGCAGCTTAACGTTTCAGACCAATGAGCAGTTCTTC. Its translation is CASSLTFQTNEQFF.